A selection of T cell receptor beta chains follows, all from one sample in a study of blood T cell repertoires in COVID-19. Measured with immunoSEQ multiplex PCR; TCRdb has only the in-frame clones, and not every one. The repertoire has tens of thousands of clones, under 95% of them found once; the top ten carry about a tenth. Material: peripheral blood. These receptors all stem from a human donor in a cohort sampled during active COVID-19. Both conserved end residues are part of each CDR3. A clone size is listed for some rows: how often the clone was seen (once, few, many), or a class if it is expanded.

v_gene	abundance	j_gene	len	CDR3aa
TRBV4-1	.	TRBJ1-1	13	CASSQDRVGEAFF
TRBV9	once	TRBJ2-2	15	CASSNRGENTGELFF
TRBV5-1	.	TRBJ2-5	15	CASSWGGLAEETQYF
TRBV27	.	TRBJ2-5	13	CASGSHRKETQYF
TRBV7-9	.	TRBJ1-6	14	CASSPDTVNSPLHF
TRBV7-2	.	TRBJ1-5	15	CASSLVSGDNQPQHF
TRBV18	.	TRBJ2-7	15	CASSPRSGTTYEQYF
TRBV19	.	TRBJ2-5	16	CASSAGTSGSEETQYF
TRBV7-2	.	TRBJ1-1	12	CASSLTGSKAFF
TRBV28	once	TRBJ2-1	12	CASTRGESEQFF
TRBV29-1	.	TRBJ2-1	11	CSVDTGNEQFF
TRBV29-1	once	TRBJ1-2	13	CSAPGGRDYGYTF
TRBV29-1	.	TRBJ2-7	13	CSVEDLGQGTQYF
TRBV3-1/TRBV3-2	.	TRBJ2-3	14	CASSLSGTTDTQYF
TRBV19	.	TRBJ1-4	14	CASSPGILTEKLFF
TRBV5-1	once	TRBJ1-2	17	CASSLRGTAHRNYGYTF
TRBV24-1	.	TRBJ2-2	14	CATSRAGHAGELFF
TRBV11-2	.	TRBJ2-5	16	CASSLVGTGGGETQYF
TRBV5-4	.	TRBJ2-7	14	CASSSGRDRYEQYF
TRBV27	.	TRBJ2-2	16	CASSSFGTSGTGELFF
TRBV4-3	.	TRBJ2-4	17	CASSQEPSGGTKNIQYF
TRBV5-6	.	TRBJ1-2	15	CASSLATLQGSGYTF
TRBV5-5	.	TRBJ2-7	15	CASSLRGQGAYEQYF
TRBV6-1	.	TRBJ1-1	13	CASSEKANTEAFF
TRBV3-1/TRBV3-2	.	TRBJ2-3	15	CASSLGQGGTDTQYF
TRBV18	.	TRBJ2-5	12	CASSPTEETQYF
TRBV28	.	TRBJ1-2	15	CASSPHQDRPRGYTF
TRBV6-2/TRBV6-3	.	TRBJ2-5	14	CASSWTGGVETQYF
TRBV9	.	TRBJ2-7	14	CASSGGLAPYEQYF
TRBV9	.	TRBJ2-7	14	CASSVAIGAHEQYF
TRBV27	.	TRBJ1-1	13	CASSFGGNTEAFF
TRBV2	.	TRBJ2-7	14	CASRPRDRAREQYF
TRBV27	.	TRBJ2-5	15	CASSLLTSGRETQYF
TRBV5-5	.	TRBJ1-4	16	CASSGTGDARNEKLFF
TRBV5-4	.	TRBJ1-4	16	CASSLGQGRGNEKLFF